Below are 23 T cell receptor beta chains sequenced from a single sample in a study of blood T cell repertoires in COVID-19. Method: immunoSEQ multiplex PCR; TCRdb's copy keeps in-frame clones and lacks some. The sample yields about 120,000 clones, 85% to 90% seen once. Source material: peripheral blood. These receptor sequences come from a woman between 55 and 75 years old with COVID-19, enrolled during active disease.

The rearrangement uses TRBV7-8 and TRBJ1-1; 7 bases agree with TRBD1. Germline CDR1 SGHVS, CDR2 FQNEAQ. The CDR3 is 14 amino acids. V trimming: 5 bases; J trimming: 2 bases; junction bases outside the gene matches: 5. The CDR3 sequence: CASSTRQGNTEAFF. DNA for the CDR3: TGTGCCAGCAGCACCCGACAGGGAAACACTGAAGCTTTCTTT. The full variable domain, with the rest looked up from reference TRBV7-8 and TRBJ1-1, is GAGVSQSPRYKVAKRGQDVALRCDPISGHVSLFWYQQALGQGPEFLTYFQNEAQLDKSGLPSDRFFAERPEGSVSTLKIQRTQQEDSAVYLCASSTRQGNTEAFFGQGTRLTVV.

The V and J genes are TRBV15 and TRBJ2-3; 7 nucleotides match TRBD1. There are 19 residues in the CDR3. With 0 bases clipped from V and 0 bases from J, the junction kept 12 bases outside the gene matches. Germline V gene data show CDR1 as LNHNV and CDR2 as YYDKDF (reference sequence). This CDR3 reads CATSRDSRQGTSSTDTQYF. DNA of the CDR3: TGTGCCACCAGCAGAGATTCGAGACAGGGAACAAGTAGCACAGATACGCAGTATTTT.

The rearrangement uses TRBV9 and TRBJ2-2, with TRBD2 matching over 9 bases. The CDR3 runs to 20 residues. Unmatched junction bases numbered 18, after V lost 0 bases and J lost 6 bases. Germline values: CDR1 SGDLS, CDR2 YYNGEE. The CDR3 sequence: CASSVDKLRGGEVFAGELFF. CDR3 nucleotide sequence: TGTGCCAGCAGCGTAGATAAGTTGCGGGGGGGCGAAGTGTTCGCCGGGGAGCTGTTTTTT.

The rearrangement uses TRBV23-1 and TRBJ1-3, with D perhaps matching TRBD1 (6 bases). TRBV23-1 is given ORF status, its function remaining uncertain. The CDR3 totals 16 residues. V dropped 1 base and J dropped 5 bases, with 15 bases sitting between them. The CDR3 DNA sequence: TGCGCCAGCAGTCAATGGGACATACAGGATAGAAACACCATATATTTT. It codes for CASSQWDIQDRNTIYF.

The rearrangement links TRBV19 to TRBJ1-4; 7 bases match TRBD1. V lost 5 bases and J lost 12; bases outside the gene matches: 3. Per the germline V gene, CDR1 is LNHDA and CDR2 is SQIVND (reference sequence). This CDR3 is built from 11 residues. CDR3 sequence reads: CASSEQGELFF. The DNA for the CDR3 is TGTGCCAGTAGTGAGCAGGGGGAACTGTTTTTT.

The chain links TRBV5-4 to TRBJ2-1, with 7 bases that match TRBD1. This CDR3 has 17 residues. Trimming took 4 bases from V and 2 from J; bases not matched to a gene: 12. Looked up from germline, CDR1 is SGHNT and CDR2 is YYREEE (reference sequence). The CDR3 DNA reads TGTGCCAGCAGCCGGAACAGGGGCAGTAAGACCTACAATGAGCAGTTCTTC. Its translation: CASSRNRGSKTYNEQFF.

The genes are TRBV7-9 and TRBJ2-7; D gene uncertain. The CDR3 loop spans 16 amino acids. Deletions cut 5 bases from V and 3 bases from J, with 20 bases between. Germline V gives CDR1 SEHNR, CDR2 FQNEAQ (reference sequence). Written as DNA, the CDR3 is TGTGCCAGCAGCCCTCCCATTCGTCTCAGTTTCTACGAGCAGTACTTC. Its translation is CASSPPIRLSFYEQYF.

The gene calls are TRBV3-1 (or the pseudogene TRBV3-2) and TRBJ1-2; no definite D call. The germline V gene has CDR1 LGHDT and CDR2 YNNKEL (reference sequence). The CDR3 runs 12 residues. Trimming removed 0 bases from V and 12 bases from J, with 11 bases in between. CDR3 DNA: TGTGCCAGCAGCCAAGATGGATGGGCCCACACCTTC. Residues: CASSQDGWAHTF.

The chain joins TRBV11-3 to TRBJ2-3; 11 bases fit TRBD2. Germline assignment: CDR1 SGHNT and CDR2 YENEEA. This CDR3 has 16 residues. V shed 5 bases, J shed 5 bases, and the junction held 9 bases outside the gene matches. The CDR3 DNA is TGTGCCAGCAGCCTTACTAGCGGGGGCCGGGGAGATACGCAGTATTTT. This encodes CASSLTSGGRGDTQYF.

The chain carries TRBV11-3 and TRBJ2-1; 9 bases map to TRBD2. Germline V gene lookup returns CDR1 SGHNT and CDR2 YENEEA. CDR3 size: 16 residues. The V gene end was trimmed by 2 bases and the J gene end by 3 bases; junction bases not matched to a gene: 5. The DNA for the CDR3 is TGTGCCAGCAGCTTACTTAGCGGGGGCCACTACAATGAGCAGTTCTTC. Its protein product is CASSLLSGGHYNEQFF.

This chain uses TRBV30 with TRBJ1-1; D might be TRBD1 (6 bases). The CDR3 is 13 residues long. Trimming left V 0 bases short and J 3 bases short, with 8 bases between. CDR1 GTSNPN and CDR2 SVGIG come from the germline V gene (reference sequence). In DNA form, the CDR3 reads TGTGCCTGGAGTGTACGGACAGACACTGAAGCTTTCTTT. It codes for CAWSVRTDTEAFF.

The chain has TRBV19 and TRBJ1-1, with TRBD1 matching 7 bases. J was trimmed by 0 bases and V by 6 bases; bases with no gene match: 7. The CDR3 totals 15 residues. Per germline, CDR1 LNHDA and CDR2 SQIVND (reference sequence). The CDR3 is CASSPPGTVNTEAFF. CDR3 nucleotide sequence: TGTGCCAGTAGCCCGCCCGGGACAGTGAACACTGAAGCTTTCTTT.

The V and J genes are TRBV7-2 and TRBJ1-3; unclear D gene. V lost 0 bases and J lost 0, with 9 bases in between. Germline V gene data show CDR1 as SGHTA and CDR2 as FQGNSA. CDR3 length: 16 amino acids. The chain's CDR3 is CASSLAGGNSGNTIYF. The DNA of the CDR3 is TGTGCCAGCAGCTTAGCAGGCGGAAACTCTGGAAACACCATATATTTT.

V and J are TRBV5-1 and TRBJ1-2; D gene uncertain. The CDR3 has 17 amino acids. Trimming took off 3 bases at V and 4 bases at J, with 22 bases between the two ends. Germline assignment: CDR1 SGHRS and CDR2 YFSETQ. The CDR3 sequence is CASSSPGTNSWPYGYTF. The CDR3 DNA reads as TGCGCCAGCAGCTCCCCGGGAACAAATTCCTGGCCCTATGGCTACACCTTC.

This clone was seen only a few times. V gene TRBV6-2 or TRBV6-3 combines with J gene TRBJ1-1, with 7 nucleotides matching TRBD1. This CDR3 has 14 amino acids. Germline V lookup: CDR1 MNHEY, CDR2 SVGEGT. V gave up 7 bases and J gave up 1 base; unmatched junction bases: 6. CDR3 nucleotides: TGTGCCAGCACCCCAGGGGGACCGAACACTGAAGCTTTCTTT. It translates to CASTPGGPNTEAFF.

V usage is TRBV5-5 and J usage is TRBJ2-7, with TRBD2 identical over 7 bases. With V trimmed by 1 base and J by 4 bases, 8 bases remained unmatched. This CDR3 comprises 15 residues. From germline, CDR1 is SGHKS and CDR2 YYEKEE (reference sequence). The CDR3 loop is CASSLTRGGLYEQYF. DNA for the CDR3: TGTGCCAGCAGCTTGACCCGGGGAGGGCTTTACGAGCAGTACTTC.

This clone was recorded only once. CDR3 region: CASKGDRGYPGELFF. CDR3 DNA: TGTGCCAGCAAGGGGGACAGGGGATATCCCGGGGAGCTGTTTTTT. The V and J genes are TRBV25-1 and TRBJ2-2; 10 nucleotides line up with TRBD1. V lost 7 bases, J lost 6 bases, and 8 bases stayed unmatched. Germline assignment: CDR1 MGHDK and CDR2 SYGVNS. The CDR3 has 15 amino acids. The full variable domain, its missing parts supplied by reference TRBV25-1 and TRBJ2-2, is EADIYQTPRYLVIGTGKKITLECSQTMGHDKMYWYQQDPGMELHLIHYSYGVNSTEKGDLSSESTVSRIRTEHFPLTLESARPSHTSQYLCASKGDRGYPGELFFGEGSRLTVL.

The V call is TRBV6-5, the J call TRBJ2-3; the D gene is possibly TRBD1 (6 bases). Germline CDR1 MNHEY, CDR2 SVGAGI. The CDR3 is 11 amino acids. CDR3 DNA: TGTGCATACAGGGAAAGAGATACGCAGTATTTT. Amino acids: CAYRERDTQYF.

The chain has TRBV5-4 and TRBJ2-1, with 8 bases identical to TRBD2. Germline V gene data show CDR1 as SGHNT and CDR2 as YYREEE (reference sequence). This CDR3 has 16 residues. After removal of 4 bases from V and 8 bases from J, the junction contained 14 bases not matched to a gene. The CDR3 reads CASSHKGILAEDEQFF. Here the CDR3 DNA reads TGTGCCAGCAGCCACAAAGGGATACTAGCGGAGGATGAGCAGTTCTTC.

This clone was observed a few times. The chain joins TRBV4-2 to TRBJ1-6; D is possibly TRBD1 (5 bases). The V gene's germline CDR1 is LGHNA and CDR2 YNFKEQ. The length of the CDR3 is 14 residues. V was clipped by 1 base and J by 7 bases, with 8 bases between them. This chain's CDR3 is CASSQGAGNSPLHF. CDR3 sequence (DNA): TGTGCCAGCAGCCAAGGGGCAGGGAATTCACCCCTCCACTTT.

The CDR3 loop is CASSQDVGQGLSPLHF. The CDR3 DNA follows: TGTGCCAGCAGCCAAGACGTAGGACAGGGGTTGTCACCCCTCCACTTT. The chain recombines TRBV4-2 with TRBJ1-6; 9 bases map to TRBD1. Unmatched junction bases numbered 7, after V lost 0 bases and J lost 10 bases. In germline, CDR1 is LGHNA, CDR2 YNFKEQ. This CDR3 spans 16 amino acids.

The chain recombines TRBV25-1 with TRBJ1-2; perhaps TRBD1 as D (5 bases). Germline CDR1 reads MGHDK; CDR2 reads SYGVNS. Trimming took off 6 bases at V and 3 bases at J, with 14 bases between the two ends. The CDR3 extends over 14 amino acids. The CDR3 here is CASRLGGGDYGYTF. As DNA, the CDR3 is TGTGCCAGCAGATTGGGGGGGGGAGACTATGGCTACACCTTC.

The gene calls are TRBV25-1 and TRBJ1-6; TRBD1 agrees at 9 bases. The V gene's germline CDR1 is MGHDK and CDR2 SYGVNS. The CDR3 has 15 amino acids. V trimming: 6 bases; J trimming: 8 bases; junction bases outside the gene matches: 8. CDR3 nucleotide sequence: TGTGCCAGCAGCCAGACGGGACAGGGTTATTCACCCCTCCACTTT. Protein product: CASSQTGQGYSPLHF.